One and the same sample provided the 29 T cell receptor beta chains below, sequenced in a study of blood T cell repertoires in COVID-19. Sequencing used immunoSEQ multiplex PCR; TCRdb keeps in-frame clones, though not all of them. In the table there are over 200,000 clones, around 89% of which are singletons. The sequencing input was peripheral blood. The source of these receptors is a man aged 25-45 years with COVID-19, enrolled during active disease.

The chain recombines TRBV5-1 with TRBJ1-6, with D perhaps matching TRBD1 (6 bases). V lost 0 bases and J 5 bases, leaving 9 bases between the germline ends. CDR1 SGHRS and CDR2 YFSETQ come from the germline V gene. The CDR3 is made up of 15 amino acids. The CDR3 loop reads CASSLEGQNNSPLHF. CDR3 DNA: TGCGCCAGCAGCTTGGAAGGACAGAATAATTCACCCCTCCACTTT.

This clone was seen once. The chain has TRBV6-1 and TRBJ2-3; D may be TRBD2 (5 bases). Germline-derived CDR1 and CDR2 are MNHNS and SASEGT. CDR3 length: 17 residues. V dropped 2 bases and J dropped 3 bases, with 18 bases sitting between them. This chain's CDR3 is CASSESAPGRGTDTQYF. CDR3 nucleotide sequence: TGTGCCAGCAGTGAATCGGCACCCGGCCGGGGTACAGATACGCAGTATTTT.

This chain links TRBV19 with TRBJ2-3, with a weak D call TRBD1 (5 bases). The CDR3 spans 15 residues. The ends were cut back, 3 bases at V and 2 bases at J, with 12 bases in the middle. Germline CDR1 reads LNHDA; CDR2 reads SQIVND (reference sequence). The CDR3 region has the DNA TGTGCCAGTAGTATCGAGACAGCCAACACAGATACGCAGTATTTT. This codes for CASSIETANTDTQYF.

The DNA of the CDR3 is TGTGCCAGCAGCGTAGGGCTAGCGGGGGCCTCCTACAATGAGCAGTTCTTC. As protein: CASSVGLAGASYNEQFF. The V and J genes are TRBV9 and TRBJ2-1, with TRBD2 identical over 10 bases. The CDR3 length is 17 residues. V shed 0 bases and J 0 bases; nucleotides not matched to a gene: 3. From germline, CDR1 is SGDLS and CDR2 YYNGEE.

V gene TRBV28 combines with J gene TRBJ1-6, with D possibly being TRBD1 (6 bases). CDR3 size: 15 residues. Trimming stripped 5 bases from V and 14 bases from J, with 22 bases between. Per the germline V gene, CDR1 is MDHEN and CDR2 is SYDVKM. Written as DNA, the CDR3 is TGTGCCAGCAGTCCAAAAGGGACACGGAGTTATACCCTCCACTTT. Protein: CASSPKGTRSYTLHF.

The sample holds one count of this clone. This chain joins TRBV7-2 and TRBJ1-6; tentative D call: TRBD1 (5 bases). Per germline, CDR1 SGHTA and CDR2 FQGNSA. The V gene lost 5 bases and the J gene lost 8 bases, with 16 bases spanning the gap. This CDR3 region has 15 residues. The CDR3 here is CASSAGPPRDSPLHF. The CDR3 bases are TGTGCCAGCAGCGCCGGACCGCCCAGGGATTCACCCCTCCACTTT.

The chain combines TRBV7-2 with TRBJ2-2, with D hard to call. Trimming stripped 1 base from V and 6 bases from J, with 6 bases between. The germline gives CDR1 SGHTA, CDR2 FQGNSA. This CDR3 is 13 amino acids long. The CDR3 reads CASSLEFSGELFF. In DNA form, the CDR3 reads TGTGCCAGCAGCTTAGAATTCTCCGGGGAGCTGTTTTTT.

The chain joins TRBV7-8 to TRBJ2-7; TRBD2 matches at 15 bases. Per the germline V gene, CDR1 is SGHVS and CDR2 is FQNEAQ. V dropped 5 bases and J dropped 4; count of bases not matched to a gene: 9. The CDR3 extends over 17 amino acids. This CDR3 reads CASSPPGTSGRKYEQYF. DNA for the CDR3: TGTGCCAGCAGCCCTCCAGGGACTAGCGGGAGGAAGTACGAGCAGTACTTC.

The V call is TRBV12-3 or TRBV12-4, the J call TRBJ1-5; possibly TRBD1 for D (6 bases). Trimming removed 5 bases from V and 4 bases from J, with 9 bases in between. The CDR3 contains 13 residues. The CDR3 coding sequence is TGTGCCAGCAGTCCTACAGGGAATCAGCCCCAGCATTTT. Encoded protein: CASSPTGNQPQHF.

The rearrangement uses TRBV3-1 (or the pseudogene TRBV3-2) and TRBJ1-6, with 7 nucleotides matching TRBD1. CDR3 size: 17 residues. In germline, CDR1 is LGHDT, CDR2 YNNKEL (reference sequence). The trim removed 1 base at V and 4 bases at J, leaving 7 bases unmatched. The DNA of the CDR3 is TGTGCCAGCAGCCAAGCCGGGGACAGCCGATATAATTCACCCCTCCACTTT. Encoded protein: CASSQAGDSRYNSPLHF.

The V call is TRBV27, the J call TRBJ1-2, with D possibly matching TRBD1 (6 bases). Germline-derived CDR1 and CDR2 are MNHEY and SMNVEV (reference sequence). The CDR3 is 14 amino acids. V shed 5 bases and J shed 8 bases, with 18 bases lying between them. CDR3 sequence (DNA): TGTGCCAGCAGTATCCGGCCCGGGACATGGGGCTACACCTTC. This codes for CASSIRPGTWGYTF.

The V and J genes are TRBV7-9 and TRBJ1-2; 8 bases are shared with TRBD1. Germline V gene lookup returns CDR1 SEHNR and CDR2 FQNEAQ (reference sequence). J was trimmed by 6 bases and V by 1 base; bases with no gene match: 7. This CDR3 spans 15 amino acids. CDR3 DNA: TGTGCCAGCAGCTTAGTTCAGGGGGCGCGTAATGGCTACACCTTC. Residues: CASSLVQGARNGYTF.

This chain joins TRBV7-9 and TRBJ2-7; possible D gene TRBD1, 6 bases. Trimming cost V 5 bases and J 0 bases, with 14 bases left between them. The CDR3 extends over 15 amino acids. Germline CDR1 SEHNR, CDR2 FQNEAQ (reference sequence). In nucleotides, the CDR3 is TGTGCCAGCAGCACCTACAGGGATACCTCCTACGAGCAGTACTTC. Amino acids: CASSTYRDTSYEQYF. The entire variable domain, with the rest obtained from reference TRBV7-9 and TRBJ2-7, is as follows: DTGVSQNPRHKITKRGQNVTFRCDPISEHNRLYWYRQTLGQGPEFLTYFQNEAQLEKSRLLSDRFSAERPKGSFSTLEIQRTEQGDSAMYLCASSTYRDTSYEQYFGPGTRLTVT.

This chain joins TRBV19 and TRBJ1-1; 8 bases map to TRBD1. Germline-derived CDR1 and CDR2 are LNHDA and SQIVND (reference sequence). V gave up 5 bases and J gave up 3 bases; unmatched junction bases: 11. The CDR3 runs 16 residues. CDR3 in amino acids: CASSPSDRVRDTEAFF. The CDR3 coding sequence is TGTGCCAGTAGTCCGTCGGACAGGGTTAGGGACACTGAAGCTTTCTTT. The full variable domain, its missing parts supplied by reference TRBV19 and TRBJ1-1, is DGGITQSPKYLFRKEGQNVTLSCEQNLNHDAMYWYRQDPGQGLRLIYYSQIVNDFQKGDIAEGYSVSREKKESFPLTVTSAQKNPTAFYLCASSPSDRVRDTEAFFGQGTRLTVV.

This clone was seen many times. The chain uses TRBV3-1 (or the pseudogene TRBV3-2) and TRBJ2-7, with D perhaps TRBD2 (6 bases). Germline V gene sequence: CDR1 LGHDT, CDR2 YNNKEL (reference sequence). Trimming removed 1 base from V and 3 bases from J, with 10 bases in between. The CDR3 is 14 amino acids. The CDR3 nucleotides read TGTGCCAGCAGCCAAGGCCCCGGGGGCTACGAGCAGTACTTC. Translating it yields CASSQGPGGYEQYF.

The V gene is TRBV12-5, the J gene TRBJ2-2; TRBD2 aligns across 8 bases. V was pared by 6 bases and J by 3 bases, with 15 bases of the junction left unmatched. Germline CDR1 reads LGHNT; CDR2 reads FRNRAP. There are 18 residues in the CDR3. The CDR3 is CASGSSRVAGRYTGELFF. For the CDR3, the DNA is TGTGCTAGTGGCAGCAGTCGGGTAGCGGGGCGGTACACCGGGGAGCTGTTTTTT. Drawing the rest from reference TRBV12-5 and TRBJ2-2, the complete variable domain is DARVTQTPRHKVTEMGQEVTMRCQPILGHNTVFWYRQTMMQGLELLAYFRNRAPLDDSGMPKDRFSAEMPDATLATLKIQPSEPRDSAVYFCASGSSRVAGRYTGELFFGEGSRLTVL.

V gene TRBV4-1 combines with J gene TRBJ2-7, with 10 positions matching TRBD2. V was clipped by 4 bases and J by 3 bases; unmatched bases: 6. This CDR3 is 15 amino acids long. Germline loops: CDR1 MGHRA, CDR2 YSYEKL. The CDR3 here is CASSRSLAGDYEQYF. Written as DNA, the CDR3 is TGCGCCAGCAGCCGCTCTCTAGCGGGAGACTACGAGCAGTACTTC.

This clone was counted a few times. The V and J genes are TRBV6-2 or TRBV6-3 and TRBJ1-2, with TRBD1 as a possible D gene (5 bases). The V and J ends lost 4 bases and 4 bases respectively, with 16 bases between them. The CDR3 is 15 residues long. CDR1 and CDR2 from the germline V gene are MNHEY and SVGEGT. The CDR3 is CASSFTDSPFYGYTF. CDR3 sequence (DNA): TGTGCCAGCAGTTTCACCGACAGCCCTTTCTATGGCTACACCTTC.

This clone has a single count. The chain has TRBV25-1 and TRBJ1-6, with TRBD1 as a possible D gene (6 bases). CDR1 is MGHDK and CDR2 is SYGVNS in the germline V gene. The CDR3 spans 15 residues. The germline V and J ends were trimmed by 3 bases and 5 bases, with 11 bases remaining between them. The CDR3 sequence is CASSDPRTDNSPLHF. As DNA, the CDR3 is TGTGCCAGCAGTGACCCCAGGACAGATAATTCACCCCTCCACTTT.

The rearrangement links TRBV4-3 to TRBJ2-5; D might be TRBD1 (5 bases). Trimming removed 1 base from V and 2 bases from J, with 8 bases in between. The CDR3 contains 14 residues. The V gene's germline CDR1 is LGHNA and CDR2 YSLEER. The CDR3 is CASSQGWTQETQYF. The CDR3 DNA reads as TGCGCCAGCAGCCAAGGTTGGACACAAGAGACCCAGTACTTC.

The chain couples TRBV5-1 to TRBJ1-2; possible D gene TRBD1, 6 bases. CDR1 and CDR2 (germline): SGHRS, YFSETQ. V was trimmed by 4 bases and J by 0 bases, leaving 16 bases between them. The CDR3 spans 16 residues. CDR3 sequence: CASSLLVGAANYGYTF. CDR3 sequence (DNA): TGCGCCAGCAGCCTTCTGGTGGGGGCGGCTAACTATGGCTACACCTTC.

The chain links TRBV7-2 to TRBJ1-4; 9 nucleotides line up with TRBD1. The germline gives CDR1 SGHTA, CDR2 FQGNSA. The CDR3 contains 15 residues. The ends lost 3 bases at V and 6 bases at J; junction bases unmatched: 5. As DNA, the CDR3 is TGTGCCAGCAGCTTCGACAGGGGGGCGGATGAAAAACTGTTTTTT. Translated, it gives CASSFDRGADEKLFF.

This chain links TRBV5-5 with TRBJ1-2, with D perhaps matching TRBD1 (6 bases). The V gene lost 0 bases and the J gene lost 4 bases, with 10 bases spanning the gap. Germline-derived CDR1 and CDR2 are SGHKS and YYEKEE (reference sequence). This CDR3 has 14 residues. The CDR3 bases are TGTGCCAGCAGCTTGGTGGGGGCCACCTATGGCTACACCTTC. Encoded protein: CASSLVGATYGYTF. The full variable domain, rest sourced from reference TRBV5-5 and TRBJ1-2, is DAGVTQSPTHLIKTRGQQVTLRCSPISGHKSVSWYQQVLGQGPQFIFQYYEKEERGRGNFPDRFSARQFPNYSSELNVNALLLGDSALYLCASSLVGATYGYTFGSGTRLTVV.

The rearrangement uses TRBV7-2 and TRBJ2-3; 7 positions agree with TRBD2. In germline, CDR1 is SGHTA, CDR2 FQGNSA. Trimming at V came to 3 bases and at J to 2 bases, leaving 5 bases not matched to a gene. This CDR3 comprises 15 residues. CDR3 sequence (DNA): TGTGCCAGCAGCTTTGCCGGGGGGATCACAGATACGCAGTATTTT. This translates into CASSFAGGITDTQYF.

This clone was found a few times. The chain employs TRBV6-2 or TRBV6-3 and TRBJ1-1; D unresolved. Germline values: CDR1 MNHEY, CDR2 SVGEGT. The CDR3 runs to 15 residues. Trimming removed 5 bases at V and 0 bases at J, with 13 bases between. The CDR3 coding sequence is TGTGCCAGCAGTGACCCCCGGGGATTGAACACTGAAGCTTTCTTT. Protein product: CASSDPRGLNTEAFF.

V usage is TRBV29-1 and J usage is TRBJ1-2; D is uncertain. The length of the CDR3 is 13 residues. CDR1 is SQVTM, CDR2 ANQGSEA, per germline. Trimming shortened V by 5 bases and J by 4 bases, and 14 bases separated the two germline ends. The CDR3: CSVPRAGSYGYTF. The CDR3 region has the DNA TGCAGCGTTCCTCGGGCGGGTAGCTATGGCTACACCTTC.

This chain connects TRBV29-1 to TRBJ1-2, with TRBD1 identical over 11 bases. CDR3 length equals 13 residues. Germline-derived CDR1 and CDR2 are SQVTM and ANQGSEA. The junction had 7 bases not matched to a gene; V was cut back by 6 bases and J by 7 bases. DNA for the CDR3: TGCAGCGTCCTAAGGACAGGGGGCACTGGCTACACCTTC. This translates into CSVLRTGGTGYTF.

The chain combines TRBV28 with TRBJ1-1; D perhaps matches TRBD1 (6 bases). Germline CDR1 reads MDHEN; CDR2 reads SYDVKM. The CDR3 is made up of 15 amino acids. Trimming pared 7 bases from V and 1 base from J, leaving 16 bases between. In DNA, the CDR3 is TGTGCCAGCACGTGGGCAGGGGAGGGGAACACTGAAGCTTTCTTT. Protein: CASTWAGEGNTEAFF.

The chain carries TRBV6-5 and TRBJ1-3, with no clear D. The CDR3 spans 14 residues. CDR1 and CDR2 (germline): MNHEY, SVGAGI. V lost 7 bases and J 1 base, leaving 11 bases between the germline ends. Written as DNA, the CDR3 is TGTGCCAGCATCCCACTTAATTCTGGAAACACCATATATTTT. The encoded protein is CASIPLNSGNTIYF.